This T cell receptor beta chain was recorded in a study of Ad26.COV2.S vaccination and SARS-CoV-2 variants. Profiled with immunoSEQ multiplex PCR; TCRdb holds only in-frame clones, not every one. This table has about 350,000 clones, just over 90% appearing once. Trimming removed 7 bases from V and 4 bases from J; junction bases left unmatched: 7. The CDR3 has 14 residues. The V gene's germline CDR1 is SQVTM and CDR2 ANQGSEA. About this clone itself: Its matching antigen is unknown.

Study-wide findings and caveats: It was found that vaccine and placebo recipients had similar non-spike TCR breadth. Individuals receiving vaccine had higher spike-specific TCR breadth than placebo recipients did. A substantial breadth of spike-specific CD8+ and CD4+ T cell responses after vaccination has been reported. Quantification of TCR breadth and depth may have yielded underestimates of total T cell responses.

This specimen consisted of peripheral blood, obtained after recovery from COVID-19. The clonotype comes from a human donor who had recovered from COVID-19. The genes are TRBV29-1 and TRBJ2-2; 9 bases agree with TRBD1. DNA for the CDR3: TGCAGCGCAACCGACAGGGGGTTCACCGGGGAGCTGTTTTTT. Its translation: CSATDRGFTGELFF.